This T cell receptor (beta chain) originates from a study of tumor T cells in aggressive B-cell lymphoma (dated by TCRdb to about 2017). Libraries were prepared through the immunoSEQ multiplex PCR assay. TCRdb took this table from immuneACCESS and kept in-frame rearrangements with V and J called. Such tables lack part of the clones; where checked against another copy, unresolved V genes explain under half of the gap, and the rest is unexplained. The table for this sample lists 2,500 to 3,500 clones; approximately 82% of them were counted only once. The leading ten clones occupy around a sixth of the sample. The CDR3, from cysteine to phenylalanine, totals 12 residues. Kept here is only the CDR3 DNA, which spans 36 bases and is read in frame from base 1. V was cut back by 4 bases and J by 1 base, leaving a gap of 7 bases between them. Taken from the germline V gene, the CDR1 and CDR2 loops are SQVTM and ANQGSEA.

This clone has only a few counts. The antigen it recognizes is unknown. No much larger clonotype is one base removed from it; base qualities were not supplied. In this chain, TRBV29-1 is recombined with TRBJ1-1; the D gene is unclear. The clonotype comes from an adult with diffuse large B cell lymphoma. Material for sequencing was tumor tissue. The CDR3 has the sequence CSVGQPNTEAFF. The sequenced DNA is TGCAGCGTTGGACAACCGAACACTGAAGCTTTCTTT.